Listed here are 32 T cell receptor beta chains from one sample, sequenced in a study of blood T cell repertoires in COVID-19 (dated by TCRdb to about 2020). Library generation was performed with the immunoSEQ multiplex PCR assay. TCRdb obtained this table from immuneACCESS and retained in-frame rearrangements with V and J assigned. These tables miss some clones; where compared with another copy, unresolved V genes account for less than half of the shortfall, and the remainder is unexplained. In all, the sample holds more than 350,000 clones, and about 90% of those were seen once. 10% of the sample is in the top ten clones. Material for sequencing was peripheral blood. These receptor sequences come from a woman aged 30 to 39 with COVID-19, enrolled during active disease.

The V call is TRBV4-2, the J call TRBJ2-3, with 7 positions matching TRBD2. The CDR3 length is 16 residues. Germline-derived CDR1 and CDR2 are LGHNA and YNFKEQ. V gave up 1 base and J gave up 1 base; unmatched junction bases: 5. The DNA of the CDR3 is TGTGCCAGCAGCCAAGGCCTTCTAGCGGGCACAGATACGCAGTATTTT. It codes for CASSQGLLAGTDTQYF.

The sample holds one count of this clone. The chain combines TRBV19 with TRBJ2-1; 7 bases map to TRBD1. Trimming at V came to 4 bases and at J to 9 bases, leaving 12 bases not matched to a gene. Germline V gene lookup returns CDR1 LNHDA and CDR2 SQIVND (reference sequence). CDR3 length: 15 residues. The CDR3 DNA sequence: TGTGCCAGTAGTAGCCGGGACAGACCGGGCAGTGAGCAGTTCTTC. Translated, it gives CASSSRDRPGSEQFF. Full variable domain (remainder filled in from reference TRBV19 and TRBJ2-1): DGGITQSPKYLFRKEGQNVTLSCEQNLNHDAMYWYRQDPGQGLRLIYYSQIVNDFQKGDIAEGYSVSREKKESFPLTVTSAQKNPTAFYLCASSSRDRPGSEQFFGPGTRLTVL.

The genes are TRBV5-4 and TRBJ2-3; 8 nucleotides match TRBD1. V lost 0 bases, J lost 3 bases, and 3 bases stayed unmatched. This CDR3 has 15 residues. From germline, CDR1 is SGHNT and CDR2 YYREEE (reference sequence). The CDR3, as DNA: TGTGCCAGCAGCTTGGGACAGGGGAGGACAGATACGCAGTATTTT. Translating it yields CASSLGQGRTDTQYF.

The chain combines TRBV28 with TRBJ1-5; TRBD1 matches at 12 bases. Trimming took 5 bases from V and 6 from J; bases not matched to a gene: 5. CDR1 is MDHEN and CDR2 is SYDVKM in the germline V gene. This CDR3 has 15 amino acids. The CDR3: CASSTPGQGAQPQHF. The DNA of the CDR3 is TGTGCCAGCAGTACTCCGGGACAGGGGGCTCAGCCCCAGCATTTT.

This chain joins TRBV21-1 and TRBJ1-2; the table's D gene call, TRBD1, was not cross checked with the DNA. TRBV21-1 is annotated as a pseudogene. This CDR3 is 15 amino acids long. CDR3 bases: TGTGCCAGCAGCAAATATGGCAGGGGAAGTTATGGCTACACCTTC. Protein sequence: CASSKYGRGSYGYTF.

V usage is TRBV7-3 and J usage is TRBJ2-2; D possibly corresponds to TRBD1 (6 bases). CDR1 is SGHTA, CDR2 FQGTGA, per germline. This CDR3 is 21 amino acids long. Trimming removed 1 base from V and 5 bases from J, with 29 bases in between. CDR3 sequence reads: CASSLKVPNYQGSSGTGELFF. The CDR3 DNA sequence: TGTGCCAGCAGCTTAAAGGTGCCCAATTACCAGGGGTCATCGGGGACCGGGGAGCTGTTTTTT.

V usage is TRBV4-1 and J usage is TRBJ1-2, with TRBD1 identical over 8 bases. Germline assignment: CDR1 MGHRA and CDR2 YSYEKL. The junction had 4 bases not matched to a gene; V was cut back by 1 base and J by 0 bases. The CDR3 is made up of 16 amino acids. CDR3 residues: CASSQGAQGANYGYTF. In DNA, the CDR3 is TGCGCCAGCAGCCAAGGGGCACAGGGGGCTAACTATGGCTACACCTTC.

V is TRBV15 and J is TRBJ2-5; tentative D call: TRBD1 (6 bases). The CDR3 is 15 amino acids. The germline V gene encodes CDR1 LNHNV and CDR2 YYDKDF (reference sequence). Trimming took 10 bases from V and 1 from J, leaving 19 bases between them. The CDR3 sequence: CAIEGVTASQETQYF. CDR3 DNA: TGTGCCATCGAGGGGGTGACAGCGTCCCAAGAGACCCAGTACTTC.

This chain links TRBV6-6 with TRBJ1-3; TRBD1 agrees at 11 bases. Per the germline V gene, CDR1 is MNHNY and CDR2 is SVGAGI (reference sequence). The CDR3 length is 16 residues. Trimming removed 2 bases from V and 8 bases from J; junction bases left unmatched: 8. The CDR3: CASSYPVGQGVDTIYF. The CDR3 DNA reads as TGTGCCAGCAGTTACCCGGTGGGACAGGGGGTAGACACCATATATTTT.

The V call is TRBV5-6, the J call TRBJ2-1, with TRBD2 matching 9 bases. CDR1 SGHDT and CDR2 YYEEEE come from the germline V gene. The V gene end was trimmed by 6 bases and the J gene end by 10 bases; junction bases not matched to a gene: 14. This CDR3 has 15 residues. The CDR3 DNA is TGTGCCAGCAACGTAGGGGTAGCGGGAGAAGAGGAGCAGTTCTTC. Translating gives CASNVGVAGEEEQFF.

The genes are TRBV7-3 and TRBJ2-2; TRBD1 matches at 8 bases. The trim removed 5 bases at V and 6 bases at J, leaving 8 bases unmatched. In germline, CDR1 is SGHTA, CDR2 FQGTGA. The CDR3 is 15 amino acids. The CDR3 protein is CASSKSPGGPGELFF. CDR3 nucleotide sequence: TGTGCCAGCAGCAAAAGCCCAGGGGGCCCCGGGGAGCTGTTTTTT.

This chain joins TRBV19 and TRBJ2-5; maybe TRBD2 (6 bases). The V gene lost 2 bases and the J gene lost 4 bases, with 11 bases spanning the gap. Looked up from germline, CDR1 is LNHDA and CDR2 is SQIVND (reference sequence). The CDR3 sequence is 14 residues long. The CDR3 is CASSIYGGGETQYF. In nucleotides, the CDR3 is TGTGCCAGTAGTATATACGGGGGTGGAGAGACCCAGTACTTC.

This clone was seen once. The chain uses TRBV14 and TRBJ2-7; the D gene is possibly TRBD1 (6 bases). The CDR3 is 15 amino acids. Trimming cost V 2 bases and J 4 bases, with 15 bases left between them. Germline CDR1 and CDR2: SGHDN and FVKESK. CDR3 DNA: TGTGCCAGCAGCCAAAGAAGGACAGCGACTTACGAGCAGTACTTC. It yields the protein CASSQRRTATYEQYF.

J is TRBJ1-2 and V is TRBV19; D call uncertain. This CDR3 region has 13 residues. Germline assignment: CDR1 LNHDA and CDR2 SQIVND (reference sequence). V was trimmed by 7 bases and J by 1 base, leaving 10 bases between them. In DNA form, the CDR3 reads TGTGCCAGTACCGAGGGTTTTAACTATGGCTACACCTTC. Translating gives CASTEGFNYGYTF. Complete variable domain (other parts from reference TRBV19 and TRBJ1-2): DGGITQSPKYLFRKEGQNVTLSCEQNLNHDAMYWYRQDPGQGLRLIYYSQIVNDFQKGDIAEGYSVSREKKESFPLTVTSAQKNPTAFYLCASTEGFNYGYTFGSGTRLTVV.

This clone was observed once. The chain links TRBV2 to TRBJ2-3; 13 bases are shared with TRBD2. The junction had 17 bases not matched to a gene; V was cut back by 6 bases and J by 5 bases. The CDR3 length is 19 residues. Per the germline V gene, CDR1 is SNHLY and CDR2 is FYNNEI. The chain's CDR3 is CASSRGLAGVQRGRDTQYF. The CDR3 nucleotides read TGTGCCAGCAGCCGTGGACTAGCGGGAGTTCAGAGGGGGAGAGATACGCAGTATTTT.

This clone was recorded once. This chain joins TRBV9 and TRBJ1-1; perhaps TRBD1 as D (5 bases). The ends were cut back, 0 bases at V and 4 bases at J, with 10 bases in the middle. Germline lookup yields CDR1 SGDLS and CDR2 YYNGEE. The CDR3 runs to 14 residues. CDR3 protein: CASSVEPGVTEAFF. The CDR3 nucleotides are TGTGCCAGCAGCGTAGAGCCGGGGGTCACTGAAGCTTTCTTT.

The rearrangement joins TRBV7-9 to TRBJ1-2; D call uncertain. Germline CDR1 SEHNR, CDR2 FQNEAQ (reference sequence). The CDR3 has 14 amino acids. Trimming stripped 1 base from V and 2 bases from J, with 8 bases between. The CDR3 DNA reads TGTGCCAGCAGCTTAGAGGTCGGGAACTATGGCTACACCTTC. Translating it yields CASSLEVGNYGYTF.

This clone has just one count. The chain links TRBV28 to TRBJ2-1, with TRBD1 identical over 9 bases. Germline V gene data show CDR1 as MDHEN and CDR2 as SYDVKM. CDR3 length: 15 residues. Losses at the gene ends were 6 bases for V and 7 bases for J; bases not matched to a gene: 10. The CDR3 protein is CASSSPTGGTNEQFF. For the CDR3, the DNA is TGTGCCAGCAGCTCCCCGACAGGGGGTACGAATGAGCAGTTCTTC. The full variable domain, with the rest looked up from reference TRBV28 and TRBJ2-1, is DVKVTQSSRYLVKRTGEKVFLECVQDMDHENMFWYRQDPGLGLRLIYFSYDVKMKEKGDIPEGYSVSREKKERFSLILESASTNQTSMYLCASSSPTGGTNEQFFGPGTRLTVL.

Note on this clone: Other DNA sequences in the sample encode the same CDR3. V gene TRBV5-1 combines with J gene TRBJ2-2; the D gene is possibly TRBD1 (5 bases). V was pared by 1 base and J by 2 bases, with 9 bases between. The CDR3 sequence is 15 residues long. Germline assignment: CDR1 SGHRS and CDR2 YFSETQ. CDR3 nucleotide sequence: TGCGCCAGCAGCTTGCGGCAGGGTAACACCGGGGAGCTGTTTTTT. Its protein is CASSLRQGNTGELFF.

This clone was counted many times. The chain combines TRBV4-3 with TRBJ2-7, with TRBD1 identical over 10 bases. Trimming at V came to 3 bases and at J to 5 bases, leaving 1 base not matched to a gene. The CDR3 covers 13 residues. Germline V gene data show CDR1 as LGHNA and CDR2 as YSLEER. Written as DNA, the CDR3 is TGCGCCAGCAGCCACGGACAGGGGGACGAGCAGTACTTC. Translating gives CASSHGQGDEQYF.

CDR3 bases: TGTGCCACCAGCAGAGATATGAGAGCTAGCTATGGCTACACCTTC. It specifies CATSRDMRASYGYTF. This rearrangement joins TRBV15 to TRBJ1-2; D unclear. V was clipped by 0 bases and J by 4 bases, with 12 bases between them. The germline V gene has CDR1 LNHNV and CDR2 YYDKDF (reference sequence). CDR3 length equals 15 residues. Supplemented by reference TRBV15 and TRBJ1-2, the full variable domain reads DAMVIQNPRYQVTQFGKPVTLSCSQTLNHNVMYWYQQKSSQAPKLLFHYYDKDFNNEADTPDNFQSRRPNTSFCFLDIRSPGLGDTAMYLCATSRDMRASYGYTFGSGTRLTVV.

This sequence joins TRBV5-1 and TRBJ2-2, with D maybe TRBD2 (5 bases). Trimming left V 5 bases short and J 7 bases short, with 12 bases between. CDR3 length: 13 residues. Germline V CDR1 and CDR2: SGHRS, YFSETQ. This chain's CDR3 is CASRREQDGELFF. Written as DNA, the CDR3 is TGCGCCAGCAGGAGGGAGCAAGACGGGGAGCTGTTTTTT.

The chain combines TRBV19 with TRBJ2-2, with 8 positions matching TRBD2. V dropped 3 bases and J dropped 7; count of bases not matched to a gene: 10. CDR3 size: 16 residues. The germline CDR1 and CDR2 sequences are LNHDA and SQIVND (reference sequence). The CDR3 bases are TGTGCCAGTAGTATCGTCGGGAGGGCCCGGGGCGGGGAGCTGTTTTTT. As protein: CASSIVGRARGGELFF.

V usage is TRBV7-8 and J usage is TRBJ2-1, with D tentatively TRBD1 (6 bases). This CDR3 has 18 residues. V lost 2 bases and J 1 base, leaving 18 bases between the germline ends. The germline gives CDR1 SGHVS, CDR2 FQNEAQ. The CDR3 region is CASSLTSGWGQSYNEQFF. The CDR3 coding sequence is TGTGCCAGCAGCTTAACCAGTGGATGGGGGCAATCCTACAATGAGCAGTTCTTC.

This chain's CDR3 is CASSLSPLSTDTQYF. CDR3 DNA: TGCGCCAGCAGCTTATCCCCCCTTAGCACAGATACGCAGTATTTT. The J gene is TRBJ2-3, the V gene TRBV5-1; D is unclear. V lost 2 bases to trimming and J lost 0 bases, with 10 bases between them. Germline V gives CDR1 SGHRS, CDR2 YFSETQ. The CDR3 is 15 amino acids.

In DNA form, the CDR3 reads TGTGCCAGCAGCGAAGGGGGTCCGGGATACTCCTACGAGCAGTACTTC. Its translation: CASSEGGPGYSYEQYF. The rearrangement joins TRBV9 to TRBJ2-7; tentative D call: TRBD1 (6 bases). From germline, CDR1 is SGDLS and CDR2 YYNGEE. This CDR3 has 16 residues. V lost 3 bases and J lost 0, with 16 bases in between.

The chain uses TRBV28 and TRBJ2-3; 11 bases are shared with TRBD2. CDR1 and CDR2 from the germline V gene are MDHEN and SYDVKM. V lost 7 bases and J lost 3; bases outside the gene matches: 12. CDR3 length: 17 amino acids. The CDR3 here is CASTPVAGGQLTDTQYF. The CDR3 DNA reads TGTGCCAGCACCCCCGTAGCGGGAGGGCAGTTGACAGATACGCAGTATTTT.

V is TRBV19 and J is TRBJ2-4, with TRBD2 identical over 9 bases. The CDR3 sequence is 19 residues long. The J segment lost 0 bases and the V segment lost 5 bases, leaving 14 bases of the junction unmatched. CDR1 and CDR2 (germline): LNHDA, SQIVND (reference sequence). CDR3 DNA: TGTGCCAGTAGTCCCGGGACTAGCCTATCACCAGTAGCCAAAAACATTCAGTACTTC. It is translated as CASSPGTSLSPVAKNIQYF.

The rearrangement links TRBV5-1 to TRBJ1-4, with a weak D call TRBD1 (6 bases). Germline CDR1 SGHRS, CDR2 YFSETQ. Between the trimmed V and J ends, which lost 4 bases and 10 bases, there was a span of 20 bases. The length of the CDR3 is 15 residues. In nucleotides, the CDR3 is TGCGCCAGCAGCCCAACAGGGTGGGCTTCCGGAAAACTGTTTTTT. As protein: CASSPTGWASGKLFF.

V gene TRBV28 combines with J gene TRBJ1-2, with a tentative D call TRBD1 (6 bases). The ends were cut back, 2 bases at V and 8 bases at J, with 12 bases in the middle. The germline CDR1 and CDR2 sequences are MDHEN and SYDVKM. This CDR3 contains 13 residues. CDR3 loop: CASSLKGVNGYTF. CDR3 sequence (DNA): TGTGCCAGCAGTTTAAAGGGGGTGAACGGCTACACCTTC.

V and J are TRBV25-1 and TRBJ2-1, with D unclear. Germline V gives CDR1 MGHDK, CDR2 SYGVNS. The CDR3 has 15 amino acids. Deletions cut 3 bases from V and 3 bases from J, with 12 bases between. DNA of the CDR3: TGTGCCAGCAGTGACCTCGGAAACAGCTACAATGAGCAGTTCTTC. Its translation: CASSDLGNSYNEQFF. Variable domain in full (rest from reference TRBV25-1 and TRBJ2-1): EADIYQTPRYLVIGTGKKITLECSQTMGHDKMYWYQQDPGMELHLIHYSYGVNSTEKGDLSSESTVSRIRTEHFPLTLESARPSHTSQYLCASSDLGNSYNEQFFGPGTRLTVL.

The chain links TRBV28 to TRBJ2-5; 7 nucleotides align to TRBD2. The CDR3 extends over 14 amino acids. J was trimmed by 5 bases and V by 3 bases; bases with no gene match: 6. Per germline, CDR1 MDHEN and CDR2 SYDVKM. DNA for the CDR3: TGTGCCAGCAGTTTGGTCCAGGGAGGGGAGACCCAGTACTTC. Translating it yields CASSLVQGGETQYF.